Below, 22 T cell receptor beta chains from the same sample are listed, as sequenced in a study of ipilimumab plus nivolumab after autologous stem cell transplantation. Libraries were prepared by immunoSEQ multiplex PCR; TCRdb keeps only in-frame clonotypes and omits some of them. The data contain approximately 5,000 clones, approximately 76% of them singletons. The sequencing used PBMCs, collected in a trial of ipilimumab plus nivolumab as post-transplant consolidation. These receptors originate from a male donor with multiple myeloma.

This chain links TRBV5-4 with TRBJ1-2; D possibly corresponds to TRBD1 (6 bases). Per the germline V gene, CDR1 is SGHNT and CDR2 is YYREEE (reference sequence). The V gene lost 5 bases and the J gene lost 6 bases, with 20 bases spanning the gap. The CDR3 loop spans 15 amino acids. This CDR3 reads CASRQDSGTIHGYTF. CDR3 coding DNA: TGTGCCAGCAGGCAGGACTCCGGGACAATCCATGGCTACACCTTC.

J is TRBJ1-1 and V is TRBV7-6; unclear D gene. Germline values: CDR1 SGHVS, CDR2 FNYEAQ. V lost 1 base to trimming and J lost 7 bases, with 7 bases between them. This CDR3 spans 12 amino acids. The CDR3 loop is CASSLVGIEAFF. The CDR3 bases are TGTGCCAGCAGCTTAGTTGGAATTGAAGCTTTCTTT.

The V call is TRBV29-1, the J call TRBJ2-5, with D hard to call. Deletions cut 5 bases from V and 2 bases from J, with 12 bases between. This CDR3 is built from 13 residues. Germline V gene lookup returns CDR1 SQVTM and CDR2 ANQGSEA. CDR3 DNA sequence: TGCAGCGTTAAAAAAGGGCCTCAAGAGACCCAGTACTTC. It translates to CSVKKGPQETQYF.

V is TRBV7-6 and J is TRBJ2-1; D remains ambiguous. Per the germline V gene, CDR1 is SGHVS and CDR2 is FNYEAQ. Trimming pared 4 bases from V and 10 bases from J, leaving 17 bases between. The CDR3 has 14 amino acids. Here the CDR3 DNA reads TGTGCCAGCAGCTCCGAAATAGCTGCATGGGAGCAGTTCTTC. Translating gives CASSSEIAAWEQFF.

This clone was recorded once. The DNA of the CDR3 is TGTGCCAGCAGTCCTGGCGGGGGGACCTACGAGCAGTACTTC. Protein: CASSPGGGTYEQYF. The V call is TRBV6-6, the J call TRBJ2-7; the match to TRBD2 covers 8 bases. CDR3 length: 14 amino acids. Germline V gene lookup returns CDR1 MNHNY and CDR2 SVGAGI (reference sequence). J gave up 2 bases and V 5 bases, and 5 bases lay outside the gene matches.

The V call is TRBV7-2, the J call TRBJ1-6; TRBD1 agrees at 10 bases. CDR1 and CDR2 (germline): SGHTA, FQGNSA. Trimming removed 5 bases from V and 10 bases from J; junction bases left unmatched: 8. There are 15 residues in the CDR3. This CDR3 is CASSTTDRGESPLHF. CDR3 nucleotide sequence: TGTGCCAGCAGCACGACGGACAGGGGGGAATCACCCCTCCACTTT.

This chain links TRBV21-1 with TRBJ2-3; TRBD1 is the table's D call and was not checked against the DNA. TRBV21-1 has pseudogene status. The CDR3 has 13 residues. DNA of the CDR3: TGTGCCATCAAAGGGGGCGCAATAGATACGCAGTATTTT. This codes for CAIKGGAIDTQYF.

V and J are TRBV4-1 and TRBJ2-1, with TRBD2 matching over 8 bases. V lost 0 bases to trimming and J lost 10 bases; unmatched junction nucleotides: 8. The CDR3 is 15 residues long. Germline-derived CDR1 and CDR2 are MGHRA and YSYEKL. Here the CDR3 reads CASSQDITGGGEQFF. In DNA, the CDR3 is TGCGCCAGCAGCCAAGACATAACGGGGGGGGGAGAGCAGTTCTTC.

This clone was seen more than once but under ten times. CDR3 bases: TGTGCCATCAGTGATGGGGGGAGGTCCTACAATGAGCAGTTCTTC. It codes for CAISDGGRSYNEQFF. The J gene is TRBJ2-1, the V gene TRBV10-3, with a tentative D call TRBD2 (6 bases). Germline CDR1 ENHRY, CDR2 SYGVKD. This CDR3 comprises 15 residues. V was trimmed by 3 bases and J by 1 base, leaving 10 bases between them.

The chain combines TRBV2 with TRBJ1-2; 7 bases are shared with TRBD1. The germline CDR1 and CDR2 sequences are SNHLY and FYNNEI. The CDR3 consists of 13 residues. V was clipped by 4 bases and J by 8 bases; unmatched bases: 7. The CDR3 sequence: CASSGTTGVGYTF. In DNA, the CDR3 is TGTGCCAGCAGTGGAACTACAGGGGTCGGCTACACCTTC.

The DNA of the CDR3 is TGTGCCAGCAGCGACAGGGTGGATGGCTACACCTTC. It specifies CASSDRVDGYTF. The chain employs TRBV6-6 and TRBJ1-2; TRBD1 matches at 7 bases. V lost 6 bases and J lost 6; bases outside the gene matches: 4. CDR3 size: 12 residues. The germline CDR1 and CDR2 sequences are MNHNY and SVGAGI (reference sequence).

This rearrangement joins TRBV11-3 to TRBJ1-5, with a possible D match to TRBD1 (6 bases). The germline V and J ends were trimmed by 5 bases and 9 bases, with 14 bases remaining between them. The CDR3 extends over 13 amino acids. From germline, CDR1 is SGHNT and CDR2 YENEEA. For the CDR3, the DNA is TGTGCCAGCAGCAGCGACAGGATGGCGCCCCAGCATTTT. Translated: CASSSDRMAPQHF.

This rearrangement joins TRBV2 to TRBJ2-5; tentative D call: TRBD2 (6 bases). The CDR3 length is 12 residues. Germline values: CDR1 SNHLY, CDR2 FYNNEI. V lost 8 bases and J lost 3, with 10 bases in between. The CDR3 DNA is TGTGCCAGCCTTCGCGGGGAAGAGACCCAGTACTTC. This codes for CASLRGEETQYF.

The CDR3 protein is CASSSQTGAAYEQYF. CDR3 bases: TGTGCCAGCAGCTCCCAGACAGGGGCGGCCTACGAGCAGTACTTC. This chain joins TRBV7-8 and TRBJ2-7; TRBD1 agrees at 8 bases. Per the germline V gene, CDR1 is SGHVS and CDR2 is FQNEAQ. The junction had 7 bases not matched to a gene; V was cut back by 4 bases and J by 2 bases. This CDR3 comprises 15 residues.

The CDR3 is CASSPQGSNSPLHF. Here the CDR3 DNA reads TGTGCCAGCTCACCACAGGGGTCTAATTCACCCCTCCACTTT. The genes are TRBV18 and TRBJ1-6; a possible D gene is TRBD1 (5 bases). The CDR3 length is 14 residues. The germline gives CDR1 KGHSH, CDR2 LQKENI. V lost 1 base and J 6 bases, leaving 7 bases between the germline ends.

The chain links TRBV4-2 to TRBJ2-1; 12 bases are shared with TRBD2. Germline V gene lookup returns CDR1 LGHNA and CDR2 YNFKEQ. CDR3 length: 15 residues. Trimming at V came to 4 bases and at J to 6 bases, leaving 4 bases not matched to a gene. In nucleotides, the CDR3 is TGTGCCAGCAGCCCTCTAGCGGGGGGGCTCAATGAGCAGTTCTTC. It specifies CASSPLAGGLNEQFF.

This clone appeared a few times. V gene TRBV6-6 combines with J gene TRBJ2-1, with TRBD1 identical over 8 bases. The germline CDR1 and CDR2 sequences are MNHNY and SVGAGI (reference sequence). CDR3 length equals 16 residues. The V and J ends lost 2 bases and 5 bases, in that order; junction bases with no gene match: 8. CDR3 DNA sequence: TGTGCCAGCAGTTACCCTACAGGGGGTGCGGACAATGAGCAGTTCTTC. The encoded protein is CASSYPTGGADNEQFF.

This rearrangement joins TRBV18 to TRBJ1-2; D is perhaps TRBD1 (5 bases). Germline values: CDR1 KGHSH, CDR2 LQKENI. The CDR3 is 13 residues long. Trimming cost V 6 bases and J 3 bases, with 11 bases left between them. The CDR3 DNA is TGTGCCAGCTCCCGGGGGAGCGACTATGGCTACACCTTC. As protein: CASSRGSDYGYTF.

As regards this clone: This clone may be a read error of a much larger clone one base away. Other DNA variants within this sample encode the same CDR3. The chain uses TRBV5-3 and TRBJ1-1, with no clear D. TRBV5-3 is given ORF status, its function remaining uncertain. The CDR3 runs to 12 residues. CDR3: CASSLRGTEAFF. CDR3 bases: TGTGCCAGCAGCTTGCGGGGCACTGAAGCTTTCTTT.

This chain connects TRBV4-2 to TRBJ2-1, with 9 bases fitting TRBD2. In germline, CDR1 is LGHNA, CDR2 YNFKEQ. This CDR3 contains 16 residues. Trimming took 1 base from V and 8 from J; bases not matched to a gene: 9. This chain's CDR3 is CASSQVAAGGPDEQFF. CDR3 bases: TGTGCCAGCAGCCAAGTTGCCGCGGGGGGGCCTGATGAGCAGTTCTTC.

This clone was seen a single time. The V gene is TRBV6-5, the J gene TRBJ1-6, with a tentative D call TRBD1 (6 bases). The V end was cut by 5 bases, the J end by 11 bases, with 13 bases between. The length of the CDR3 is 13 residues. Germline loops: CDR1 MNHEY, CDR2 SVGAGI. The CDR3: CASSTIQGAPLHF. The CDR3 coding sequence is TGTGCCAGCAGTACTATACAGGGAGCACCCCTCCACTTT.

The chain carries TRBV9 and TRBJ2-1; 10 bases fit TRBD2. The CDR3 spans 17 residues. The junction had 7 bases not matched to a gene; V was cut back by 0 bases and J by 4 bases. Germline CDR1 and CDR2: SGDLS and YYNGEE. The DNA of the CDR3 is TGTGCCAGCAGCGTAGCTGTTTGGACTAGCGGATACAATGAGCAGTTCTTC. Translated: CASSVAVWTSGYNEQFF. The full variable domain, completed using reference TRBV9 and TRBJ2-1, is DSGVTQTPKHLITATGQRVTLRCSPRSGDLSVYWYQQSLDQGLQFLIQYYNGEERAKGNILERFSAQQFPDLHSELNLSSLELGDSALYFCASSVAVWTSGYNEQFFGPGTRLTVL.